The present T cell receptor beta chain was sequenced within a study of T cells in localized non-small cell lung cancer. Sequenced by immunoSEQ multiplex PCR; TCRdb stores in-frame clones only, minus some. Of under 35,000 clones in the sample, approximately 90% are singletons; the top ten hold approximately 10%. CDR1 is SGHRS, CDR2 YFSETQ, per germline. Trimming at V came to 3 bases and at J to 4 bases, leaving 4 bases not matched to a gene. The CDR3 spans 14 residues. This sequence originates from a female donor of 60 years or more with stage II lung adenocarcinoma. Sequencing used peripheral blood mononuclear cells, obtained before any cancer treatment. V and J are TRBV5-1 and TRBJ2-1, with TRBD1 identical over 7 bases. The CDR3 nucleotides are TGCGCCAGCAGCTCGGGGACAGAATACAATGAGCAGTTCTTC. This sequence encodes CASSSGTEYNEQFF.